The entry below gives a single TCR beta chain sequence along with its context. The antigen is not known. Sequencing was performed with immunoSEQ multiplex PCR; in TCRdb, only in-frame clones are kept and a portion is missing. The top ten clones hold 0.4% to 0.55% of a sample with tens of thousands of clones, about nine tenths of them seen once. The data belong to a study of OX40 agonist ivuxolimab in advanced cancers. Study background: Participants, roughly 81% male, averaged 60 years of age, ranging from about 20 to 79. Points from the study as a whole: Low clonal expansion, among the lowest seen, marked partial responders at 0.1-3.0 mg/kg.

Any history of autoimmune disease or systemic immunosuppression disqualified patients. Researchers took blood at baseline, on cycle 4 day 1, and on cycle 7 day 1. This CDR3 has 17 amino acids. V lost 6 bases, J lost 1 base, and 20 bases lay in between. CDR1 and CDR2 (germline): SGHNT, YENEEA. This TCR came from an adult with an advanced solid tumor such as melanoma, head and neck, liver or kidney cancer. This sample comprised CD4+ or CD8+ T cells sorted from blood, obtained in a trial of the OX40 agonist ivuxolimab. The V call is TRBV11-3, the J call TRBJ2-3; D may be TRBD2 (5 bases). The CDR3 region has the DNA TGTGCCAGCAGTCCGGGGAGTTCAACTGGGGGCACAGATACGCAGTATTTT. Residues: CASSPGSSTGGTDTQYF. Full variable domain (outside the CDR3, taken from reference TRBV11-3 and TRBJ2-3): EAGVVQSPRYKIIEKKQPVAFWCNPISGHNTLYWYLQNLGQGPELLIRYENEEAVDDSQLPKDRFSAERLKGVDSTLKIQPAELGDSAVYLCASSPGSSTGGTDTQYFGPGTRLTVL.